This entry lists 6 T cell receptor beta chains sequenced from one sample in a study of regulatory T cells in long-lasting Graves disease. Documented time point: newly diagnosed GD, antithyroid drugs for less than 3 months. Making the TCR library involved RNA that had been extracted from PBMCs. CDR3 regions were amplified by Arm-PCR using iRepertoire HTBI primers to build TCR beta libraries. TCRdb passed the multiplex PCR reads through MiXCR, listing each CDR3 protein once. Of hundreds of thousands of distinct CDR3 sequences listed, 16% were seen once; the top ten hold 15% to 20%. Separately, the same data were catalogued under a study of T cells in Graves' hyperthyroidism and ophthalmopathy.

The source was peripheral blood mononuclear cells (PBMCs), collected at new diagnosis, from a patient treated with antithyroid drugs. The source of these receptors is a woman in her 30s with Graves disease.

This rearrangement joins TRBV27 to TRBJ2-7; the match to TRBD2 covers 8 bases. The ends lost 5 bases at V and 2 bases at J; junction bases unmatched: 8. The CDR3 runs to 15 residues. Per the germline V gene, CDR1 is MNHEY and CDR2 is SMNVEV (reference sequence). The CDR3 DNA is TGTGCCAGCAGTCAGACGGGGGGGGCAGCCTACGAGCAGTACTTC. Protein product: CASSQTGGAAYEQYF.

A remark on this clonotype: Germline is not matched at one junction end, which may reflect a read error. The J gene is TRBJ2-7, the V gene TRBV7-9; tentatively, D is TRBD1 or TRBD2 (5 bases each). The CDR3 totals 13 residues. The germline gives CDR1 SEHNR, CDR2 FQNEAQ (reference sequence). DNA of the CDR3: TGTGCCAGCAGCTTAGCGGGACCTTACGAGCAGTGCTTC. It yields the protein CASSLAGPYEQCF.

This clonotype was recorded at least ten times. The chain carries TRBV6-5 and TRBJ2-7; D possibly uses TRBD1 or TRBD2 (5 bases each). Germline CDR1 and CDR2: MNHEY and SVGAGI. The V end was cut by 2 bases, the J end by 2 bases, with 10 bases between. This CDR3 is 14 amino acids long. The CDR3 protein is CASSYPGLAYEQYF. DNA for the CDR3: TGTGCCAGCAGTTACCCGGGGCTGGCCTACGAGCAGTACTTC.

This clonotype turned up a few times. Since the CDR3 does not end with the conserved phenylalanine or tryptophan, this likely comes from a read error. The chain is built from TRBV19 and TRBJ1-1; perhaps TRBD1 as D (5 bases). The CDR3 has 15 amino acids. Germline V CDR1 and CDR2: LNHDA, SQIVND (reference sequence). Between the trimmed V and J ends, which lost 1 base and 2 bases, there was a span of 11 bases. In nucleotides, the CDR3 is TGTGCCAGTAGTATAGGGCCGGGACGAAACACTGAAGCTTTCTCT. It codes for CASSIGPGRNTEAFS.

A few counts support this clonotype. V usage is TRBV15 and J usage is TRBJ1-3; no reliable D call. Trimming shortened V by 0 bases and J by 1 base, and 10 bases separated the two germline ends. This CDR3 spans 16 amino acids. CDR1 and CDR2 (germline): LNHNV, YYDKDF (reference sequence). CDR3: CATSREKGSSGNTIYF. In DNA, the CDR3 is TGTGCCACCAGCAGAGAGAAGGGATCGTCTGGAAACACCATATATTTT. Drawing the rest from reference TRBV15 and TRBJ1-3, the complete variable domain is DAMVIQNPRYQVTQFGKPVTLSCSQTLNHNVMYWYQQKSSQAPKLLFHYYDKDFNNEADTPDNFQSRRPNTSFCFLDIRSPGLGDTAMYLCATSREKGSSGNTIYFGEGSWLTVV.

This chain joins TRBV10-2 and TRBJ1-1; weak D call: TRBD1 (6 bases). CDR1 WSHSY and CDR2 SAAADI come from the germline V gene. Trimming took off 6 bases at V and 7 bases at J, with 12 bases between the two ends. CDR3 length: 12 residues. CDR3 protein: CASREGGIEAFF. The CDR3 DNA is TGCGCCAGCAGGGAGGGGGGGATTGAAGCTTTCTTT.